A single sample is the source of the 26 T cell receptor beta chains below, sequenced in a study of radiotherapy plus CTLA-4 blockade in lung cancer. This table comes from immunoSEQ multiplex PCR, and its TCRdb copy is limited to in-frame clones, with some not included. The repertoire holds about 60,000 clones, with around 80% as singletons. The sequenced sample was peripheral blood, obtained from a patient treated with radiotherapy plus ipilimumab. These receptors were obtained from a human donor with non-small cell lung cancer who had a partial response to radiotherapy plus ipilimumab.

This clone was found a few times. This chain connects TRBV5-1 to TRBJ2-7; TRBD1 matches 10 bases. CDR1 SGHRS and CDR2 YFSETQ come from the germline V gene. This CDR3 has 16 residues. The junction had 8 bases not matched to a gene; V was cut back by 3 bases and J by 2 bases. The chain's CDR3 is CASSWAGTGVPYEQYF. The CDR3 DNA follows: TGCGCCAGCAGCTGGGCCGGGACAGGGGTCCCCTACGAGCAGTACTTC. Supplemented by reference TRBV5-1 and TRBJ2-7, the full variable domain reads KAGVTQTPRYLIKTRGQQVTLSCSPISGHRSVSWYQQTPGQGLQFLFEYFSETQRNKGNFPGRFSGRQFSNSRSEMNVSTLELGDSALYLCASSWAGTGVPYEQYFGPGTRLTVT.

V is TRBV4-3 and J is TRBJ2-3, with D tentatively TRBD2 (6 bases). This CDR3 region has 15 residues. The V and J ends lost 0 bases and 0 bases respectively, with 7 bases between them. CDR1 and CDR2 from the germline V gene are LGHNA and YSLEER. The CDR3 nucleotides read TGCGCCAGCAGCCAAGAGGGGACTAGCACAGATACGCAGTATTTT. Protein sequence: CASSQEGTSTDTQYF.

The chain is built from TRBV7-9 and TRBJ2-7; D unresolved. Per germline, CDR1 SEHNR and CDR2 FQNEAQ (reference sequence). This CDR3 is built from 12 residues. V lost 5 bases to trimming and J lost 1 base, with 6 bases between them. CDR3 nucleotides: TGTGCCAGCAGCAGACAATCCTACGAGCAGTACTTC. Its protein product is CASSRQSYEQYF.

The chain employs TRBV5-6 and TRBJ1-1; possible D gene TRBD1, 5 bases. This CDR3 region has 14 residues. CDR1 is SGHDT, CDR2 YYEEEE, per germline. Trimming left V 1 base short and J 3 bases short, with 10 bases between. The CDR3 loop is CASSLYGAYTEAFF. The CDR3 DNA follows: TGTGCCAGCAGCTTGTATGGGGCATACACTGAAGCTTTCTTT.

J is TRBJ2-1 and V is TRBV5-1; D possibly corresponds to TRBD2 (6 bases). The CDR3 runs to 15 residues. CDR1 and CDR2 (germline): SGHRS, YFSETQ. V lost 4 bases and J 0 bases, leaving 11 bases between the germline ends. CDR3 coding DNA: TGCGCCAGCAGCCCGGGACTTTTCTCCTACAATGAGCAGTTCTTC. This codes for CASSPGLFSYNEQFF.

The rearrangement joins TRBV9 to TRBJ2-1; 9 positions agree with TRBD2. Looked up from germline, CDR1 is SGDLS and CDR2 is YYNGEE. Trimming removed 0 bases from V and 8 bases from J; junction bases left unmatched: 6. The CDR3 sequence is 15 residues long. The CDR3 is CASSVDLTSGYEQFF. The DNA of the CDR3 is TGTGCCAGCAGCGTAGATTTGACTAGCGGATATGAGCAGTTCTTC.

The chain's CDR3 is CASSFRGGSTEAFF. CDR3 DNA sequence: TGTGCCAGCAGCTTTCGGGGCGGGAGCACTGAAGCTTTCTTT. V and J are TRBV5-4 and TRBJ1-1; D may be TRBD1 (5 bases). Trimming removed 2 bases at V and 4 bases at J, with 12 bases between. Per germline, CDR1 SGHNT and CDR2 YYREEE (reference sequence). The CDR3 has 14 residues.

The chain carries TRBV2 and TRBJ2-1; D possibly corresponds to TRBD1 (5 bases). With 3 bases removed from V and 3 bases from J, the gap between germline ends came to 12 bases. Germline CDR1 SNHLY, CDR2 FYNNEI. The length of the CDR3 is 15 residues. CDR3 region: CASSDLQAYYNEQFF. The CDR3 bases are TGTGCCAGCAGTGACCTACAGGCTTACTACAATGAGCAGTTCTTC.

The chain employs TRBV11-3 and TRBJ1-6; tentative D call: TRBD1 (6 bases). This CDR3 spans 12 amino acids. V gave up 8 bases and J gave up 10 bases, with 12 bases separating them. CDR1 is SGHNT, CDR2 YENEEA, per germline. For the CDR3, the DNA is TGTGCCAGCGGGTACAGGGAATCACCCCTCCACTTT. Its translation: CASGYRESPLHF.

The chain joins TRBV15 to TRBJ2-5; D uncertain. Germline V CDR1 and CDR2: LNHNV, YYDKDF (reference sequence). This CDR3 comprises 14 residues. V was cut by 0 bases and J by 1 base, with 6 bases left in between. The CDR3 sequence is CATSRDHPQETQYF. DNA for the CDR3: TGTGCCACCAGCAGAGATCATCCCCAAGAGACCCAGTACTTC.

The chain's CDR3 is CSVLGVVAKNIQYF. The DNA of the CDR3 is TGCAGCGTCCTCGGGGTTGTAGCCAAAAACATTCAGTACTTC. This rearrangement joins TRBV29-1 to TRBJ2-4, with TRBD2 as a possible D gene (5 bases). V shed 6 bases and J shed 0 bases, with 12 bases lying between them. This CDR3 is 14 amino acids long. Germline V lookup: CDR1 SQVTM, CDR2 ANQGSEA.

This clone was observed once. The V gene is TRBV13, the J gene TRBJ1-3, with TRBD1 as a possible D gene (5 bases). This CDR3 has 15 residues. Germline CDR1 PRHDT, CDR2 FYEKMQ (reference sequence). Trimming left V 4 bases short and J 3 bases short, with 13 bases between. The CDR3 sequence is CASSSPQGGGNTIYF. CDR3 sequence (DNA): TGTGCCAGCAGCTCCCCCCAGGGAGGTGGAAACACCATATATTTT.

The chain recombines TRBV6-1 with TRBJ1-2; D ambiguous. The ends were cut back, 4 bases at V and 8 bases at J, with 5 bases in the middle. Germline lookup yields CDR1 MNHNS and CDR2 SASEGT. The CDR3 totals 10 residues. In DNA form, the CDR3 reads TGTGCCAGCAGTGCGGTCGGCTACACCTTC. This codes for CASSAVGYTF.

The sample holds a few counts of this clone. This sequence joins TRBV5-1 and TRBJ2-2; no reliable D call. Germline CDR1 is SGHRS and CDR2 is YFSETQ. There are 14 residues in the CDR3. V was pared by 0 bases and J by 5 bases, with 8 bases between. CDR3 nucleotides: TGCGCCAGCAGCTTGGCCCAGGATACCGGGGAGCTGTTTTTT. Translated, it gives CASSLAQDTGELFF.

The chain links TRBV7-8 to TRBJ2-2, with TRBD2 matching 8 bases. The CDR3 spans 15 residues. Germline CDR1 SGHVS, CDR2 FQNEAQ. Trimming took 6 bases from V and 3 from J; bases not matched to a gene: 6. CDR3 nucleotide sequence: TGTGCCAGCAGTTATACGGGGGGGGACACCGGGGAGCTGTTTTTT. This gives the protein CASSYTGGDTGELFF.

The chain links TRBV10-3 to TRBJ1-3; 9 bases are shared with TRBD1. The junction had 6 bases not matched to a gene; V was cut back by 7 bases and J by 8 bases. The CDR3 extends over 13 amino acids. The germline gives CDR1 ENHRY, CDR2 SYGVKD. The CDR3 DNA reads as TGTGCCATCACTCCGACAGGGGGAGACACCATATATTTT. As protein: CAITPTGGDTIYF.

The rearrangement links TRBV19 to TRBJ2-1; TRBD2 matches 9 bases. Germline V gene data show CDR1 as LNHDA and CDR2 as SQIVND (reference sequence). Trimming cost V 1 base and J 7 bases; bases outside gene matches: 5. CDR3 size: 15 residues. Here the CDR3 DNA reads TGTGCCAGTAGTATAGTGGCGGGGGGGCGGAATGAGCAGTTCTTC. This gives the protein CASSIVAGGRNEQFF.

Only a few counts were recorded for this clone. The chain couples TRBV5-1 to TRBJ2-3; TRBD2 matches 10 bases. The J segment lost 0 bases and the V segment lost 2 bases, leaving 3 bases of the junction unmatched. Per germline, CDR1 SGHRS and CDR2 YFSETQ. The CDR3 runs 16 residues. As DNA, the CDR3 is TGCGCCAGCAGCTTAAGCGGGGGGGTTAGCACAGATACGCAGTATTTT. Translated, it gives CASSLSGGVSTDTQYF. Filled out from reference TRBV5-1 and TRBJ2-3, the complete variable domain reads KAGVTQTPRYLIKTRGQQVTLSCSPISGHRSVSWYQQTPGQGLQFLFEYFSETQRNKGNFPGRFSGRQFSNSRSEMNVSTLELGDSALYLCASSLSGGVSTDTQYFGPGTRLTVL.

The gene calls are TRBV2 and TRBJ2-6; 10 nucleotides line up with TRBD2. There are 18 residues in the CDR3. Germline CDR1 and CDR2: SNHLY and FYNNEI. Germline trimming cut 6 bases from V and 0 bases from J; bases unmatched to any gene: 8. The CDR3 loop reads CASSYPSGGLSGANVLTF. The CDR3 nucleotides are TGTGCCAGCAGCTACCCTAGCGGGGGACTCTCTGGGGCCAACGTCCTGACTTTC.

CDR3: CASSALVGGTGGYNSPLHF. CDR3 DNA: TGTGCCAGCAGTGCCCTCGTGGGGGGGACAGGGGGCTATAATTCACCCCTCCACTTT. The V gene is TRBV6-1, the J gene TRBJ1-6, with 11 nucleotides matching TRBD1. This CDR3 comprises 19 residues. Germline-derived CDR1 and CDR2 are MNHNS and SASEGT. The trim removed 4 bases at V and 3 bases at J, leaving 11 bases unmatched.

V usage is TRBV13 and J usage is TRBJ2-7; D is possibly TRBD1 (5 bases). Between the trimmed V and J ends, which lost 0 bases and 0 bases, there was a span of 6 bases. The germline CDR1 and CDR2 sequences are PRHDT and FYEKMQ (reference sequence). The CDR3 covers 14 residues. CDR3 DNA: TGTGCCAGCAGCTTAGGGACAGCCTCCTACGAGCAGTACTTC. It specifies CASSLGTASYEQYF.

V gene TRBV18 combines with J gene TRBJ1-2; D gene unclear. The V end was cut by 2 bases, the J end by 4 bases, with 11 bases between. The CDR3 is made up of 14 amino acids. Per the germline V gene, CDR1 is KGHSH and CDR2 is LQKENI. The CDR3 reads CASSPEESAYGYTF. The DNA for the CDR3 is TGTGCCAGCTCACCAGAGGAAAGCGCCTATGGCTACACCTTC.

This clone was found a few times. The gene calls are TRBV10-3 and TRBJ1-1; D unresolved. The CDR3 is made up of 15 amino acids. V was trimmed by 4 bases and J by 0 bases, leaving 12 bases between them. Germline CDR1 and CDR2: ENHRY and SYGVKD. The CDR3 loop reads CAISARTEMNTEAFF. The CDR3 nucleotides are TGTGCCATCAGTGCCCGGACTGAGATGAACACTGAAGCTTTCTTT.

The CDR3 region is CASSMYLDYGYTF. The CDR3 region has the DNA TGTGCCAGTAGTATGTACTTGGACTATGGCTACACCTTC. The V gene is TRBV19, the J gene TRBJ1-2; D gene ambiguous. V lost 3 bases and J 3 bases, leaving 8 bases between the germline ends. Germline assignment: CDR1 LNHDA and CDR2 SQIVND (reference sequence). CDR3 size: 13 residues.

The chain's CDR3 is CASSFRGSYNEQFF. DNA of the CDR3: TGTGCCAGCAGCTTTCGCGGGAGCTACAATGAGCAGTTCTTC. The V gene is TRBV7-9, the J gene TRBJ2-1; the match to TRBD2 covers 7 bases. V gave up 3 bases and J gave up 3 bases; unmatched junction bases: 2. The CDR3 runs to 14 residues. The V gene's germline CDR1 is SEHNR and CDR2 FQNEAQ (reference sequence).

This clone was counted once. Other DNA sequences within the sample encode an identical CDR3. This chain joins TRBV19 and TRBJ2-5; 12 bases map to TRBD2. V gave up 5 bases and J gave up 2 bases; unmatched junction bases: 3. The CDR3 loop spans 15 amino acids. CDR1 is LNHDA and CDR2 is SQIVND in the germline V gene (reference sequence). The CDR3 bases are TGTGCCAGTAGTGGTCTAGCGGGGGGGCAAGAGACCCAGTACTTC. It translates to CASSGLAGGQETQYF. Filled out from reference TRBV19 and TRBJ2-5, the complete variable domain reads DGGITQSPKYLFRKEGQNVTLSCEQNLNHDAMYWYRQDPGQGLRLIYYSQIVNDFQKGDIAEGYSVSREKKESFPLTVTSAQKNPTAFYLCASSGLAGGQETQYFGPGTRLLVL.